This TCR beta chain was documented in a study of identical twins. The CDR3 has 11 amino acids. The V and J ends lost 0 bases and 7 bases respectively, with 7 bases between them. Looked up from germline, CDR1 is SQVTM and CDR2 is ANQGSEA. From the 5' RACE reads, TCRdb called clonotypes with MiXCR, one entry per CDR3 protein. The sample includes 500,000 to 700,000 distinct CDR3 sequences, under 8.5% seen only once; the top ten take about 1.6%. Study-wide findings and caveats: For out-of-frame alpha sequences shared by twins, low generation probability was in excess. Reduced insertions were recorded for abundant cord blood beta clonotypes, with no such pattern in memory repertoires.

This clonotype was detected a few times. As yet, its antigen is unknown. All donors were healthy, and all were Caucasian. This same sample was also part of a study on yellow fever vaccine responses in identical twins.

The sequence came from a woman under 30 in good health. V is TRBV29-1 and J is TRBJ2-7; no definite D call. Sequencing was carried out using PBMCs. The CDR3 bases are TGCAGCGTTGAAGATGTTCAGGAGCAGTACTTC. Encoded protein: CSVEDVQEQYF.